This T cell receptor (beta chain) was sequenced for a study of T-cell memory formation after mild COVID-19. TCR alpha and TCR beta cDNA libraries with sample barcodes and UMIs came from 5'RACE using constant-segment primers. TCRdb used MiXCR to reprocess the 5' RACE reads, holding one entry per CDR3 protein. In the table there are around 510,000 distinct CDR3 sequences, about 20% of which are singletons. This clonotype was counted only a few times. The target antigen is unknown. Study-wide results and caveats: Pre-infection memory harbored some responding clones, suggesting cross-reactive memory joined. Day 15 to 85 contracting clones showed balanced CD4/CD8; day 15 to 37 expanders favored CD4+.

V trimming: 1 base; J trimming: 7 bases; junction bases outside the gene matches: 6. CDR3 length: 14 residues. Germline V lookup: CDR1 LNHNV, CDR2 YYDKDF (reference sequence). J is TRBJ1-1 and V is TRBV15; 7 bases agree with TRBD1. The sample comprised PBMCs or a T cell subset sorted from them (not recorded which). The TCR comes from an adult woman who had mild COVID-19 (a few samples of this study predate the infection). Cell type and time point are not known. The CDR3 protein is CATSRVRQGSEAFF. The CDR3 coding sequence is TGTGCCACCAGCAGAGTTCGACAGGGAAGTGAAGCTTTCTTT.